The following is a T cell receptor (beta chain) sequence with its context. Its antigen is not known. One junction end does not reproduce the germline sequence, and a read error may be involved. Per the germline V gene, CDR1 is SGHAT and CDR2 is FQNNGV. The CDR3 spans 15 residues. No cell sorting was done before RNA was extracted from the tissue. Between August and November 2014, newly diagnosed, chemotherapy-naive lung cancer patients underwent thoracic surgery in China. TCRbeta libraries were built with three rounds of nested PCR, modified from ARM-PCR. TCRdb recomputed calls from the multiplex PCR reads with MiXCR, one row per CDR3 protein. The sample lists fewer than 150,000 distinct CDR3 sequences, roughly 66% occurring once. The data were taken from a study of tumor and adjacent non-tumor tissue in lung cancer. Study-level information: About 4.17 million productive TCRbeta reads were obtained per sample on average. Study findings and constraints: Compared with tumor, normal lung showed significantly lower TCR diversity. In normal lung, the top 100 clones were significantly more dominant than in tumor.

The receptor was derived from a man aged 55 to 70 with small cell lung cancer. The chain recombines TRBV11-2 with TRBJ1-2; possible D gene TRBD1, 6 bases. The sequencing sample was made of lung tumor tissue. The CDR3 region is CASSLGPGVFESYIF. In DNA form, the CDR3 reads TGTGCCAGCAGCTTGGGACCAGGGGTTTTTGAGAGTTACATCTTC.